Presented here are 23 T cell receptor beta chains from one specimen sequenced in a study of T-cell reconstitution after alpha-beta-depleted transplantation in children. TCRbeta library preparation incorporated unique molecular identifiers. From the PCR reads, TCRdb called clonotypes with MiXCR, one entry per CDR3 protein. The sample carries 450,000 to 550,000 distinct CDR3 sequences, about 10% recorded once. Source: PBMCs, mostly from graft donor cells, taken 180 days after TCRalphabeta/CD19-depleted stem cell transplant. These receptors were obtained from a female patient aged 2-10 years who had a stem cell transplant for aplastic anemia, so the T cells may come from the graft donor.

This sequence joins TRBV20-1 and TRBJ2-7; TRBD2 might be the D (5 bases). Germline V lookup: CDR1 DFQATT, CDR2 SNEGSKA (reference sequence). The CDR3 sequence is 12 residues long. Trimming pared 6 bases from V and 0 bases from J, leaving 9 bases between. The CDR3 reads CSAARGSYEQYV. CDR3 nucleotides: TGCAGTGCCGCCCGGGGCTCCTACGAGCAGTACGTC.

This clonotype has more than one count but fewer than ten. The chain has TRBV18 and TRBJ1-4, with D unclear. V lost 5 bases to trimming and J lost 4 bases, with 14 bases between them. The germline gives CDR1 KGHSH, CDR2 LQKENI. This CDR3 is built from 15 residues. The CDR3 sequence: CASSSIQSYNEKLFF. CDR3 DNA: TGTGCCAGCTCATCCATACAGAGCTATAATGAAAAACTGTTTTTT. Supplemented by reference TRBV18 and TRBJ1-4, the full variable domain reads NAGVMQNPRHLVRRRGQEARLRCSPMKGHSHVYWYRQLPEEGLKFMVYLQKENIIDESGMPKERFSAEFPKEGPSILRIQQVVRGDSAAYFCASSSIQSYNEKLFFGSGTQLSVL.

This clonotype was recorded a few times. The V and J genes are TRBV27 and TRBJ1-2; no clear D gene. In germline, CDR1 is MNHEY, CDR2 SMNVEV (reference sequence). The length of the CDR3 is 13 residues. The V end lost 3 bases, the J end lost 6 bases, and 11 bases lay between the germline ends. CDR3 DNA: TGTGCCAGCAGTTTTAGAGGGCTCCATGGCTACACCTTC. Amino acid sequence: CASSFRGLHGYTF.

A few counts support this clonotype. This CDR3 reads CASSQLDPGELFF. CDR3 DNA: TGTGCCAGCAGCCAACTAGACCCCGGGGAGCTGTTTTTT. The chain links TRBV3-1 to TRBJ2-2; D uncertain. Trimming pared 2 bases from V and 6 bases from J, leaving 7 bases between. Germline V gene data show CDR1 as LGHDT and CDR2 as YNNKEL (reference sequence). The CDR3 has 13 residues.

This clonotype was detected ten times or more. This sequence joins TRBV20-1 and TRBJ2-7, with 9 bases identical to TRBD1. This CDR3 has 13 amino acids. The ends lost 5 bases at V and 3 bases at J; junction bases unmatched: 5. Looked up from germline, CDR1 is DFQATT and CDR2 is SNEGSKA (reference sequence). The CDR3 protein is CSASGQGHYEQYF. DNA for the CDR3: TGCAGTGCTTCGGGACAGGGCCACTACGAGCAGTACTTC.

This sequence joins TRBV2 and TRBJ2-3, with a weak D call TRBD2 (5 bases). CDR3 length: 13 residues. V shed 7 bases and J shed 2 bases, with 10 bases lying between them. Germline values: CDR1 SNHLY, CDR2 FYNNEI. CDR3 residues: CASTGYDTDTQYF. CDR3 sequence (DNA): TGTGCCAGCACGGGGTACGACACAGATACGCAGTATTTT.

This clonotype was counted a few times. CDR3 sequence: CASSRAGVNTEAFF. DNA for the CDR3: TGTGCCAGCAGCCGCGCAGGGGTAAACACTGAAGCTTTCTTT. The V call is TRBV5-4, the J call TRBJ1-1, with D perhaps TRBD1 (6 bases). The germline gives CDR1 SGHNT, CDR2 YYREEE (reference sequence). V gave up 4 bases and J gave up 2 bases, with 12 bases separating them. The CDR3 is 14 residues long.

This chain uses TRBV5-1 with TRBJ2-7; D unresolved. The CDR3 spans 15 residues. Trimming stripped 0 bases from V and 2 bases from J, with 12 bases between. Germline CDR1 is SGHRS and CDR2 is YFSETQ. In nucleotides, the CDR3 is TGCGCCAGCAGCTTGGTGCAGAGCCTTACCTACGAGCAGTACTTC. Its protein product is CASSLVQSLTYEQYF.

In its sample, this clonotype was seen many times. This chain links TRBV5-1 with TRBJ1-2; D not resolved. Germline values: CDR1 SGHRS, CDR2 YFSETQ. The CDR3 covers 12 residues. Between the trimmed V and J ends, which lost 7 bases and 8 bases, there was a span of 15 bases. The CDR3 bases are TGCGCCAGCGCATCCTCCGTGGGAGGCTACACCTTC. Protein: CASASSVGGYTF.

This clonotype was seen just once. The J gene is TRBJ1-1, the V gene TRBV6-2 or TRBV6-3, with D perhaps TRBD1 (5 bases). Between the trimmed V and J ends, which lost 11 bases and 4 bases, there was a span of 23 bases. CDR3 length: 15 residues. Germline CDR1 MNHEY, CDR2 SVGEGT. The CDR3 DNA reads as TGTGCCTCCTGCCTCCTCGGTAACGGGGGCACTGAAGCTTTCTTT. This gives the protein CASCLLGNGGTEAFF.

This clonotype occurred a few times. This rearrangement joins TRBV7-9 to TRBJ2-2; no reliable D call. V was trimmed by 3 bases and J by 3 bases, leaving 11 bases between them. This CDR3 has 15 residues. In germline, CDR1 is SEHNR, CDR2 FQNEAQ (reference sequence). DNA for the CDR3: TGTGCCAGCAGCTTCTCTCACTACTACACCGGGGAGCTGTTTTTT. It is translated as CASSFSHYYTGELFF.

This chain connects TRBV20-1 to TRBJ2-2; no clear D gene. Trimming removed 5 bases at V and 4 bases at J, with 5 bases between. Germline V gene lookup returns CDR1 DFQATT and CDR2 SNEGSKA (reference sequence). The CDR3 spans 11 residues. CDR3 nucleotides: TGCAGTGCTCAGTTCACCGGGGAGCTGTTTTTT. It translates to CSAQFTGELFF.

In DNA form, the CDR3 reads TGTGCCAGCAGTGAATTAAGCGGGACTTACCGCACCGGGGAGCTGTTTTTT. This translates into CASSELSGTYRTGELFF. The genes are TRBV25-1 and TRBJ2-2; 7 bases are a match to TRBD2. Trimming removed 1 base from V and 4 bases from J; junction bases left unmatched: 9. CDR1 MGHDK and CDR2 SYGVNS come from the germline V gene. CDR3 size: 17 residues.

This clonotype turned up a few times. The rearrangement uses TRBV20-1 and TRBJ2-7, with TRBD1 matching over 10 bases. The CDR3 consists of 18 residues. V gave up 3 bases and J gave up 0 bases; unmatched junction bases: 14. Germline-derived CDR1 and CDR2 are DFQATT and SNEGSKA (reference sequence). The CDR3 DNA reads as TGCAGTGCTAGTGATCGTAGGGCGACAGGGGGCAGCTCCTACGAGCAGTACTTC. Translated: CSASDRRATGGSSYEQYF.

A few counts support this clonotype. The rearrangement links TRBV27 to TRBJ1-1; D not resolved. Germline V gene lookup returns CDR1 MNHEY and CDR2 SMNVEV (reference sequence). The germline V and J ends were trimmed by 6 bases and 1 base, with 3 bases remaining between them. The CDR3 runs 11 residues. The chain's CDR3 is CASSRNTEAFF. The DNA for the CDR3 is TGTGCCAGCAGCCGGAACACTGAAGCTTTCTTT.

Written as DNA, the CDR3 is TGCGCCAGCAGCTTGAGGCAGACCACAGATACGCAGTATTTT. Its protein product is CASSLRQTTDTQYF. The chain uses TRBV5-1 and TRBJ2-3; D ambiguous. Germline values: CDR1 SGHRS, CDR2 YFSETQ. The CDR3 totals 14 residues. Trimming cost V 1 base and J 2 bases, with 8 bases left between them.

The V gene is TRBV18, the J gene TRBJ1-2; the D gene is possibly TRBD1 (5 bases). V was pared by 3 bases and J by 3 bases, with 8 bases between. This CDR3 is built from 13 residues. In germline, CDR1 is KGHSH, CDR2 LQKENI. The CDR3 DNA is TGTGCCAGCTCACCGCTCAGGGACTATGGCTACACCTTC. This sequence encodes CASSPLRDYGYTF.

This clonotype was recorded at least ten times. This chain uses TRBV7-9 with TRBJ2-7; a possible D gene is TRBD1 (6 bases). The V gene lost 1 base and the J gene lost 6 bases, with 7 bases spanning the gap. From germline, CDR1 is SEHNR and CDR2 FQNEAQ (reference sequence). The CDR3 is made up of 12 amino acids. DNA for the CDR3: TGTGCCAGCAGCTTAGGAGGGGGCGAGCAGTACGTC. Its translation is CASSLGGGEQYV.

The chain recombines TRBV20-1 with TRBJ2-5, with 12 nucleotides matching TRBD2. The CDR3 runs to 16 residues. Unmatched junction bases numbered 11, after V lost 5 bases and J lost 4 bases. CDR1 DFQATT and CDR2 SNEGSKA come from the germline V gene (reference sequence). CDR3 in DNA: TGCAGTGCTCCTCTAGCGGGGGGGCTAGGGGCAGAGACCCAGTACTTC. Its protein is CSAPLAGGLGAETQYF.

The chain combines TRBV20-1 with TRBJ1-5; D is possibly TRBD1 (6 bases). CDR3 length equals 14 residues. In germline, CDR1 is DFQATT, CDR2 SNEGSKA (reference sequence). V lost 4 bases, J lost 0 bases, and 10 bases lay in between. CDR3 DNA: TGCAGTGCTATAGAGGGACATAGCAATCAGCCCCAGCATTTT. The encoded protein is CSAIEGHSNQPQHF.

This clonotype was counted only a few times. This chain uses TRBV29-1 with TRBJ2-1, with D unclear. Germline V gene data show CDR1 as SQVTM and CDR2 as ANQGSEA. CDR3 length: 14 amino acids. With 7 bases removed from V and 0 bases from J, the gap between germline ends came to 13 bases. The CDR3 coding sequence is TGCAGCGCCCAACACCGGAGCTCCTACAATGAGCAGTTCTTC. Translating gives CSAQHRSSYNEQFF.

This clonotype was found a few times. This chain joins TRBV24-1 and TRBJ2-3; D may correspond to TRBD1 or TRBD2 (5 bases each). Trimming pared 4 bases from V and 6 bases from J, leaving 13 bases between. Germline V gene lookup returns CDR1 KGHDR and CDR2 SFDVKD. The CDR3 covers 14 residues. The CDR3 here is CATSDWDQQDTQYF. In nucleotides, the CDR3 is TGTGCCACCAGTGACTGGGACCAGCAGGATACGCAGTATTTT.

In this sample, this clonotype turned up a few times. This rearrangement joins TRBV7-9 to TRBJ1-3; D gene unclear. The CDR3 runs 14 residues. Germline CDR1 SEHNR, CDR2 FQNEAQ (reference sequence). V was shortened by 2 bases and J by 0 bases, with 5 bases between the two germline ends. This chain's CDR3 is CASSLTRSGNTIYF. DNA for the CDR3: TGTGCCAGCAGCTTAACTCGCTCTGGAAACACCATATATTTT.